Listed below are T cell receptor beta chains from one sample, sequenced in a study of cytomegalovirus exposure and HLA in healthy donors. Generated by immunoSEQ multiplex PCR, the TCRdb table keeps only in-frame clones and is missing some. This repertoire shows some 150,000 clones, roughly 80% found once; its top ten account for 3.3%. Sequences were obtained from PBMCs. These receptors came from a man aged 40-49 years in good health and CMV-seronegative. CDR3s leave out the opening cysteine and the closing phenylalanine or tryptophan.

j_call | v_call | cdr3_aa
TRBJ1-2 | TRBV7-8 | ASSPGHYYGYT
TRBJ2-3 | TRBV6-5 | ASTSTGTGTDTQY
TRBJ1-1 | TRBV28 | ASSSLQGANAEAF
TRBJ1-2 | TRBV19 | ASADRGYGYT
TRBJ1-1 | TRBV9 | ASSQEVSGTEAF
TRBJ2-3 | TRBV18 | ASSRSAWRGATDTQY
TRBJ1-2 | TRBV5-6 | ASSHDRIYGYT
TRBJ2-1 | TRBV14 | ASNVGGGNNEQF
TRBJ2-5 | TRBV28 | ASSSQGRETQY
TRBJ2-5 | TRBV6-5 | ASTRRGEGSETQY
TRBJ1-2 | TRBV13 | ASSPIRGGQGPGGYT
TRBJ2-2 | TRBV7-9 | ASSLRLAGRGGELF
TRBJ1-5 | TRBV6-1 | ASREWGTGAPQPQH
TRBJ1-6 | TRBV13 | ASSLGAGTANSPLH
TRBJ2-5 | TRBV7-8 | ASSLRDSRQETQY
TRBJ1-4 | TRBV7-6 | ASSLAPTGITNEKLF
TRBJ1-5 | TRBV30 | AWSVPPQGQH
TRBJ1-1 | TRBV4-2 | ASSQAQAWRAF
. | TRBV30 | AWSGGQIRYEQY
TRBJ2-1 | TRBV10-3 | AISNSGSSYNEQF
TRBJ2-3 | TRBV9 | ASSDRGGLSSTDTQY
TRBJ1-2 | TRBV5-1 | ASSLGQGGGYT
TRBJ2-3 | TRBV7-8 | ASSLRGEGDTDTQY
TRBJ1-5 | TRBV19 | ASSIPWDFGDQPQH
TRBJ1-5 | TRBV28 | ASTNFEGGNQPQH
TRBJ2-5 | TRBV9 | ASSAGGGGGETQY
TRBJ2-5 | TRBV19 | ASSLDRGRGETQY
TRBJ2-5 | TRBV18 | ASSRMSASQETQY
TRBJ2-3 | TRBV5-6 | ASSVAGWGTDTQY
TRBJ2-1 | TRBV19 | ASKAGPTYNEQF
TRBJ1-5 | TRBV5-1 | ASSLEGLNQPQH
TRBJ1-5 | TRBV18 | ASSPIAGQSKYGYSNQPQH
TRBJ1-5 | TRBV6-5 | ASSYRGGGGQPQH
TRBJ2-3 | TRBV9 | ASSILTSGGAGGTQY
TRBJ1-5 | TRBV19 | ASSIKGNQPQH
TRBJ2-1 | TRBV6-4 | ASSDSGGGPRNEQF
TRBJ1-1 | TRBV9 | ASSVDAVGTEAF
TRBJ1-1 | TRBV7-2 | ATLRDTENTEAF
TRBJ1-1 | TRBV7-2 | ASGRFTEAF
TRBJ1-3 | TRBV19 | ASSSPGRNTIY
TRBJ1-1 | TRBV5-4 | ASSLVGGRVEAF
TRBJ2-5 | TRBV12-2 | ASRLAPGTSGGAGETQY
TRBJ2-6 | TRBV4-1 | ASSQDDGGQEAGANVLT
TRBJ2-7 | TRBV5-1 | ASSLQGTYEQY
TRBJ1-2 | TRBV2 | ASRGRGQGLAGGYT